Described below is a single T cell receptor (beta chain) sequence and its context. The antigen is unknown. This specimen comes from a study of Ad26.COV2.S vaccination and SARS-CoV-2 variants. Study-level findings and limits: Vaccinated and placebo-treated recipients had similar non-spike TCR breadth. Relative to placebo recipients, vaccine recipients exhibited elevated spike-specific TCR breadth.

Assay: immunoSEQ multiplex PCR; the TCRdb copy retains only in-frame clones and omits some. The sample yields a few hundred thousand clones, more than 75% seen once. Indicated treatment: about 20 received Ad26.COV2.S at low or high dose, single or two shots; 5 received placebo; per-sample allocation not given. On day 63 after the first injection, vaccine and placebo recipients gave samples. Germline trimming cut 3 bases from V and 4 bases from J; bases unmatched to any gene: 0. The CDR3 contains 13 residues. Germline assignment: CDR1 SGHAT and CDR2 FQNNGV. The chain carries TRBV11-2 and TRBJ1-5, with TRBD1 matching 7 bases. Sequenced material: peripheral blood, taken in a trial of Ad26.COV2.S vaccine versus placebo. This clonotype was sampled from a person aged 18-60 years who received the Ad26.COV2.S COVID-19 vaccine or a placebo. CDR3 region: CASSLGQNQPQHF. CDR3 coding DNA: TGTGCCAGCAGCTTGGGACAGAATCAGCCCCAGCATTTT.